These 32 T cell receptor beta chains originate from one sample sequenced in a study of tumor-infiltrating lymphocytes in primary liver carcinoma (dated by TCRdb to about 2017). TCRdb lists the instrument as Illumina HiSeq 2500. Using a constant-region primer and ProtoScript II reverse transcriptase, TCRbeta-specific cDNA was reverse-transcribed from 500 ng total RNA. Three nested multiplex PCR rounds, following a slightly modified ARM-PCR procedure, were used to build the TCRbeta libraries. Each of the first two PCR rounds ran for nine to eleven cycles and used multiplex TRBV1-TRBV30 forward primers together with a Cbeta reverse primer. TCRdb redid the processing of the public reads, applying fastp at Q25 and MiXCR, and retained in-frame beta chains. Rows with one shared CDR3 protein collapse into an entry with the most common genes and DNA. For this sample there are around 25,000 distinct CDR3 sequences; approximately 71% appear just once. The top ten constitute less than 40% of the sample.

Without any cell sorting, total RNA and DNA were extracted together from around 18-30 mg of bulk tissue using the AllPrep DNA/RNA mini kit. Sequencing used liver tumor tissue from sampling region 5. The cell subset or site label, read with the paper, signifies: tumor region T5, tumor centre. The receptors originated from a woman aged 25 to 39 with primary liver carcinoma and hepatitis B virus infection.

This clonotype was recorded only once. The V call is TRBV29-1, the J call TRBJ1-5, with D possibly being TRBD1 (5 bases). The CDR3 is 13 residues long. Germline-derived CDR1 and CDR2 are SQVTM and ANQGSEA. Trimming removed 3 bases at V and 5 bases at J, with 11 bases between. Here the CDR3 reads CSVESGTDQPQHF. The CDR3 nucleotides read TGCAGCGTTGAGTCAGGGACCGATCAGCCCCAGCATTTT.

The J gene is TRBJ2-1, the V gene TRBV10-3, with a tentative D call TRBD2 (5 bases). There are 14 residues in the CDR3. V lost 5 bases and J 10 bases, leaving 18 bases between the germline ends. The germline CDR1 and CDR2 sequences are ENHRY and SYGVKD. Here the CDR3 reads CAISPTAIREEQFF. As DNA, the CDR3 is TGTGCCATCAGTCCCACGGCGATTCGGGAAGAGCAGTTCTTC.

Turning to this clonotype: One end of the junction fails to match germline, which may point to a read error. The V and J genes are TRBV29-1 and TRBJ2-3, with 7 positions matching TRBD1. The CDR3 loop spans 24 amino acids. The germline V gene encodes CDR1 SQVTM and CDR2 ANQGSEA. The CDR3 DNA reads as TGCGGCGTAGAGCAGATACAAGGCCGACAGGGTTCGGCGGAAACTAACGGAGGCACAGGTACGCAGTATTTT. Residues: CGVEQIQGRQGSAETNGGTGTQYF.

As concerns this clonotype: In this CDR3 the conserved last residue, phenylalanine or tryptophan, is missing, so a read error is likely. The DNA is omitted, as the CDR3 cannot be located on it reliably, and the CDR3 follows TCRdb's listing. The chain recombines TRBV6-5 with TRBJ2-1; the listed D gene, TRBD1, was not tested against the DNA. The germline CDR1 and CDR2 sequences are MNHEY and SVGAGI. Termini included, the CDR3 measures 14 amino acids. CDR3 in amino acids: CASMLGGQYSEQLI.

The V and J genes are TRBV20-1 and TRBJ1-2; 9 bases fit TRBD1. In germline, CDR1 is DFQATT, CDR2 SNEGSKA (reference sequence). The CDR3 is made up of 16 amino acids. After removal of 3 bases from V and 6 bases from J, the junction contained 14 bases not matched to a gene. CDR3 coding DNA: TGCAGTGCTAGCCCAACAGGGGGCTTGACTATCGATGGCTACACCTTC. Protein product: CSASPTGGLTIDGYTF.

In the case of this clonotype: The CDR3 carries no conserved terminal phenylalanine or tryptophan, so it likely arises from a read error. It is unclear where the CDR3 begins or ends on the DNA, so no DNA is shown, and the CDR3 is as TCRdb lists it. This rearrangement joins TRBV11-2 to TRBJ2-5. The CDR3 is 12 residues long, counting both termini. The germline CDR1 and CDR2 sequences are SGHAT and FQNNGV. The CDR3 protein is CASSLGLEAQCL.

In its sample, this clonotype was seen many times. This CDR3 reads CASSWQGGLGYEQYF. The CDR3 nucleotides are TGTGCCAGCAGCTGGCAGGGGGGACTGGGCTACGAGCAGTACTTC. The rearrangement uses TRBV11-2 and TRBJ2-7; a weak D match, TRBD1 (7 bases). Germline CDR1 is SGHAT and CDR2 is FQNNGV. The CDR3 is 15 amino acids. With 4 bases removed from V and 3 bases from J, the gap between germline ends came to 16 bases. Full variable domain (rest looked up from reference TRBV11-2 and TRBJ2-7): EAGVAQSPRYKIIEKRQSVAFWCNPISGHATLYWYQQILGQGPKLLIQFQNNGVVDDSQLPKDRFSAERLKGVDSTLKIQPAKLEDSAVYLCASSWQGGLGYEQYFGPGTRLTVT.

The chain joins TRBV11-2 to TRBJ2-1; 8 nucleotides align to TRBD2. Germline V gives CDR1 SGHAT, CDR2 FQNNGV. With 3 bases clipped from V and 13 bases from J, the junction kept 14 bases outside the gene matches. There are 15 residues in the CDR3. CDR3 amino acids: CASSFDVAGSVEQFF. DNA for the CDR3: TGTGCCAGCAGCTTCGATGTAGCGGGATCGGTTGAACAGTTCTTC.

This clonotype appeared many times. The CDR3 bases are TGCAGTGCTACCGACAGCTTTAATTCACCCCTCCACTTT. This sequence encodes CSATDSFNSPLHF. V usage is TRBV20-1 and J usage is TRBJ1-6; D is possibly TRBD1 (5 bases). This CDR3 region has 13 residues. V lost 4 bases and J 6 bases, leaving 10 bases between the germline ends. Germline V CDR1 and CDR2: DFQATT, SNEGSKA (reference sequence).

The CDR3: CANSLRLDGWYSYEQYF. The CDR3 DNA reads TGTGCCAACAGCCTCCGTTTGGACGGTTGGTACTCCTACGAGCAGTACTTC. The V gene is TRBV28, the J gene TRBJ2-7; D is uncertain. This CDR3 has 17 amino acids. Trimming took off 10 bases at V and 0 bases at J, with 25 bases between the two ends. Germline V lookup: CDR1 MDHEN, CDR2 SYDVKM.

With regard to this clonotype: This may stem from a read error, because a much larger clone lies one nucleotide away. The rearrangement joins TRBV11-2 to TRBJ2-7, with 9 bases fitting TRBD2. The CDR3 contains 15 residues. Germline V gives CDR1 SGHAT, CDR2 FQNNGV. The CDR3: CVSSSSGRLPYEQYF. The CDR3 DNA follows: TGTGTCAGCAGTTCGAGCGGGAGGTTACCCTACGAGCAGTACTTC. The full variable domain, its missing parts supplied by reference TRBV11-2 and TRBJ2-7, is EAGVAQSPRYKIIEKRQSVAFWCNPISGHATLYWYQQILGQGPKLLIQFQNNGVVDDSQLPKDRFSAERLKGVDSTLKIQPAKLEDSAVYLCVSSSSGRLPYEQYFGPGTRLTVT.

As regards this clonotype: At one boundary the junction diverges from the germline segment, which might be a read error. The chain is built from TRBV11-2 and TRBJ2-1; 13 nucleotides line up with TRBD2. CDR1 SGHAT and CDR2 FQNNGV come from the germline V gene. The CDR3 extends over 16 amino acids. CDR3 in DNA: TGTGCCAGCAGGGTTACTAGCGGGAGGGCTGCCAATGAGCAGCTCTTC. This encodes CASRVTSGRAANEQLF.

The gene calls are TRBV11-2 and TRBJ2-1, with D perhaps TRBD2 (5 bases). The CDR3 is 16 residues long. The germline V and J ends were trimmed by 6 bases and 6 bases, with 21 bases remaining between them. Germline V CDR1 and CDR2: SGHAT, FQNNGV. The CDR3 protein is CASRVNSVRTGNEQFF. As DNA, the CDR3 is TGTGCCAGCAGGGTTAATAGCGTGAGGACCGGCAATGAGCAGTTCTTC.

About this clonotype itself: A read error may produce the germline difference seen at one junction end. The chain employs TRBV6-5 and TRBJ2-7; D call uncertain. The CDR3 contains 15 residues. In germline, CDR1 is MNHEY, CDR2 SVGAGI. In DNA, the CDR3 is TGTGCCAGCAGTTACAATGACAACAGCTCCTACGAGCAATACTTC. It yields the protein CASSYNDNSSYEQYF.

In regard to this clonotype: One junction end does not reproduce the germline sequence, and a read error may be involved. This chain links TRBV15 with TRBJ2-1, with TRBD1 as a possible D gene (5 bases). From germline, CDR1 is LNHNV and CDR2 YYDKDF (reference sequence). This CDR3 region has 16 residues. For the CDR3, the DNA is TGTGCCAGCAGCAGAGATTACAGGAGTTCCTACAATGAGCAGTTCTTC. It specifies CASSRDYRSSYNEQFF.

Comment on this clonotype: Compared with germline, one end of the junction differs, possibly owing to a read error. The chain links TRBV4-3 to TRBJ2-3; 7 bases align to TRBD2. Germline V gene lookup returns CDR1 LGHNA and CDR2 YSLEER. CDR3 size: 17 residues. CDR3 residues: CVSNQSWAGASADTQYF. Written as DNA, the CDR3 is TGCGTCAGCAACCAAAGTTGGGCGGGAGCCTCTGCAGATACGCAGTATTTT.

This clonotype came up many times. V usage is TRBV24-1 and J usage is TRBJ2-1; tentative D call: TRBD1 (7 bases). The length of the CDR3 is 16 residues. Germline V gene sequence: CDR1 KGHDR, CDR2 SFDVKD. V lost 9 bases and J lost 8, with 25 bases in between. The CDR3 loop is CATARRDSYFWHEQFF. Here the CDR3 DNA reads TGTGCCACCGCCAGGAGGGACAGTTATTTTTGGCATGAGCAGTTCTTC.

CDR3 loop: CASSRDLGVWREQYF. For the CDR3, the DNA is TGTGCCAGCAGCCGAGATCTGGGAGTCTGGAGGGAGCAGTACTTC. V gene TRBV4-2 combines with J gene TRBJ2-7; TRBD2 is a possible D gene (5 bases). Germline V CDR1 and CDR2: LGHNA, YNFKEQ. The CDR3 spans 15 residues. Trimming cost V 4 bases and J 7 bases, with 20 bases left between them.

This chain uses TRBV6-6 with TRBJ2-5; D may be TRBD1 or TRBD2 (6 bases each). The CDR3 runs 16 residues. Germline lookup yields CDR1 MNHNY and CDR2 SVGAGI (reference sequence). Trimming took 4 bases from V and 5 from J, leaving 20 bases between them. The CDR3 spells CASSSDPSQGRETQYF. In DNA, the CDR3 is TGTGCCAGCAGTTCCGACCCCTCGCAGGGGAGGGAGACCCAGTACTTC.

This clonotype was seen only a few times. The chain has TRBV6-5 and TRBJ2-2, with D unclear. With 5 bases removed from V and 4 bases from J, the gap between germline ends came to 14 bases. Germline V gives CDR1 MNHEY, CDR2 SVGAGI. The CDR3 runs 15 residues. The CDR3 reads CASSPRAWFTGELFF. CDR3 sequence (DNA): TGTGCCAGCAGTCCGCGCGCATGGTTCACCGGGGAGCTGTTTTTT.

With regard to this clonotype: One junction end disagrees with the germline gene, perhaps due to a read error. As DNA, the CDR3 is TGCGCCAACAGCTGGGGCGCGGGATACTCAACCTACGATGAGCAGTTCTTC. Translating it yields CANSWGAGYSTYDEQFF. The chain has TRBV5-1 and TRBJ2-1; D perhaps matches TRBD2 (6 bases). CDR1 is SGHRS and CDR2 is YFSETQ in the germline V gene. The CDR3 is 17 residues long.

This chain joins TRBV11-3 and TRBJ2-1, with 11 bases that match TRBD2. The J segment lost 8 bases and the V segment lost 5 bases, leaving 8 bases of the junction unmatched. CDR1 is SGHNT, CDR2 YENEEA, per germline. The CDR3 is 15 amino acids. In nucleotides, the CDR3 is TGTGCCAGCAGCCGAGTAGCGGGAGGGGTGTATGAGCAGTTCTTC. This translates into CASSRVAGGVYEQFF.

A note on this clonotype: One junction end does not reproduce the germline sequence, and a read error may be involved. The chain uses TRBV13 and TRBJ1-2, with D possibly matching TRBD1 (5 bases). The CDR3 loop spans 14 amino acids. CDR1 is PRHDT and CDR2 is FYEKMQ in the germline V gene (reference sequence). The CDR3 nucleotides read TGTGCCAGCAACTTAAAACAGGACTTCTATGGCTACACGTTC. It encodes CASNLKQDFYGYTF.

Points on this clonotype: The CDR3 ends on some other residue instead of the conserved phenylalanine or tryptophan, so this is likely a read error. The chain recombines TRBV7-3 with TRBJ2-3; possibly TRBD2 for D (6 bases). The CDR3 length is 14 residues. CDR1 SGHTA and CDR2 FQGTGA come from the germline V gene. V dropped 7 bases and J dropped 3 bases, with 14 bases sitting between them. CDR3 DNA sequence: TGTGCCAGCACCCCGGGAGACGGTACAGATACGCAGTATTTA. Its protein product is CASTPGDGTDTQYL.

About this clonotype itself: At one end the junction does not follow the germline gene, possibly because of a read error. V usage is TRBV11-2 and J usage is TRBJ2-2, with D perhaps TRBD2 (5 bases). The V gene's germline CDR1 is SGHAT and CDR2 FQNNGV. CDR3 size: 16 residues. As DNA, the CDR3 is TGTACCAGCAGCCCCGATCCCCAATTGAACACCGGGAAGCTCTTTTTT. Its translation is CTSSPDPQLNTGKLFF. The full variable domain, in which reference TRBV11-2 and TRBJ2-2 provide the parts outside the CDR3, is EAGVAQSPRYKIIEKRQSVAFWCNPISGHATLYWYQQILGQGPKLLIQFQNNGVVDDSQLPKDRFSAERLKGVDSTLKIQPAKLEDSAVYLCTSSPDPQLNTGKLFFGEGSRLTVL.

About this clonotype itself: In this CDR3 the conserved last residue, phenylalanine or tryptophan, is missing, so a read error is likely. The DNA is left out, because the CDR3 cannot be placed on it with certainty; the CDR3 is given as TCRdb lists it. This chain connects TRBV20-1 to TRBJ1-1. Germline V gives CDR1 DFQATT, CDR2 SNEGSKA (reference sequence). Both ends counted, the CDR3 spans 12 residues. The CDR3: CSALSQPDEVFL.

This clonotype has ten or more counts. V gene TRBV9 combines with J gene TRBJ1-1; D may be TRBD1 (5 bases). The ends were cut back, 4 bases at V and 4 bases at J, with 17 bases in the middle. This CDR3 region has 15 residues. Germline V gene sequence: CDR1 SGDLS, CDR2 YYNGEE. The DNA of the CDR3 is TGTGCCAGCAGCATAGGCGGGGCTTGGGGCACTGAAGCTTTCTTT. Translating it yields CASSIGGAWGTEAFF.

With regard to this clonotype: The junction differs from germline at one of its ends, possibly a read error. The rearrangement joins TRBV29-1 to TRBJ2-1; 8 bases are shared with TRBD2. Germline CDR1 reads SQVTM; CDR2 reads ANQGSEA. The CDR3 extends over 14 amino acids. CDR3 sequence reads: CRSAGLAGYDEQFF. The DNA for the CDR3 is TGCAGATCCGCCGGGCTAGCGGGCTACGATGAGCAGTTCTTC.

This clonotype was picked up a small number of times. V usage is TRBV20-1 and J usage is TRBJ2-1; TRBD2 is a possible D gene (7 bases). V was pared by 5 bases and J by 7 bases, with 21 bases between. CDR1 is DFQATT, CDR2 SNEGSKA, per germline (reference sequence). The CDR3 has 15 residues. For the CDR3, the DNA is TGCAGTGCTGAGGGGGGGGGCCGGGCGGGAAATGAGCAGTTCTTC. The encoded protein is CSAEGGGRAGNEQFF.

Of note for this clonotype: Germline and junction disagree at one end, which may indicate a read error. V gene TRBV28 combines with J gene TRBJ2-5, with D unresolved. Germline V gene data show CDR1 as MDHEN and CDR2 as SYDVKM. CDR3 length equals 14 residues. The CDR3 bases are TGTGCCAGCAGCCCCCTAGTGGTAGAAGAGATCCAGTACTTC. Its protein product is CASSPLVVEEIQYF.

The table lists this clonotype with a few counts. Here the CDR3 omits its conserved ending phenylalanine or tryptophan, so a read error is the likely source. The V and J genes are TRBV6-2 or TRBV6-3 and TRBJ1-5; D is possibly TRBD1 (5 bases). This CDR3 region has 16 residues. Germline V lookup: CDR1 MNHEY, CDR2 SVGEGT. Deletions cut 0 bases from V and 4 bases from J, with 13 bases between. CDR3 DNA sequence: TGTGCCAGCAGTTACTCGGCGTGGGCAGGGAATCAGCCCCAGCATTCT. This gives the protein CASSYSAWAGNQPQHS.

Of note for this clonotype: A junction end diverges from the germline sequence, so it may reflect a read error. This chain connects TRBV24-1 to TRBJ2-3, with D perhaps given as TRBD1 or TRBD2 (5 bases each). The CDR3 length is 16 residues. The germline CDR1 and CDR2 sequences are KGHDR and SFDVKD. DNA of the CDR3: TGTGCCACCGGTGATTTCCGTGGGATGGGGGCAGATACGCAGTATTTT. This encodes CATGDFRGMGADTQYF.